This entry lists 27 T cell receptor beta chains sequenced from one sample in a study of molecular identifiers for immune sequencing clone quantification. TCRdb re-derived calls from the PCR reads in MiXCR, one entry per CDR3 protein. The repertoire consists of hundreds of thousands of distinct CDR3 sequences, with just under 20% occurring once and the leading ten covering 0.85% to 0.9%. The sequenced sample consisted of naive CD8+ T cells from blood, with Jurkat cell RNA spiked in. The subset: FACS-sorted CD8+CD4-CCR7+CD45RA+ naive T cells. These receptors were taken from a human donor in good health. Some libraries in this study had Jurkat cell RNA spiked in.

This clonotype came up many times. For the CDR3, the DNA is TGCGCCAGCAGCCAAGATTGGACAGGGGCTGAGCAGTACTTC. Translation gives CASSQDWTGAEQYF. The gene calls are TRBV4-3 and TRBJ2-7; 9 bases are shared with TRBD1. J gave up 7 bases and V 0 bases, and 4 bases lay outside the gene matches. The CDR3 length is 14 residues. Germline V gives CDR1 LGHNA, CDR2 YSLEER.

The CDR3 DNA reads TGTGCCAGCAGCCTAGCAGGGAACCACGAGCAGTACTTC. Translated: CASSLAGNHEQYF. This rearrangement joins TRBV7-3 to TRBJ2-7; D may correspond to TRBD1 or TRBD2 (5 bases each). The CDR3 is 13 amino acids. Germline V gene sequence: CDR1 SGHTA, CDR2 FQGTGA. The ends were cut back, 5 bases at V and 5 bases at J, with 13 bases in the middle.

The genes are TRBV15 and TRBJ2-7; D possibly corresponds to TRBD2 (5 bases). CDR1 is LNHNV, CDR2 YYDKDF, per germline (reference sequence). Trimming left V 8 bases short and J 0 bases short, with 8 bases between. The CDR3 spans 12 residues. This CDR3 reads CATAGTSYEQYF. In nucleotides, the CDR3 is TGTGCCACCGCGGGCACCTCCTACGAGCAGTACTTC.

This clonotype was counted only a few times. The genes are TRBV4-1 and TRBJ2-4; D could derive from TRBD1 or TRBD2 (5 bases each). V lost 0 bases and J lost 6, with 12 bases in between. The CDR3 is 15 amino acids. Germline lookup yields CDR1 MGHRA and CDR2 YSYEKL. In DNA, the CDR3 is TGCGCCAGCAGCCAAGAGGGGACGGGGAGAAACATTCAGTACTTC. Translating it yields CASSQEGTGRNIQYF.

Of note for this clonotype: Relative to the germline gene, one junction end is altered; a read error may explain this. The rearrangement links TRBV6-2 or TRBV6-3 to TRBJ2-7; D is unresolved. Germline loops: CDR1 MNHEY, CDR2 SVGEGT. This CDR3 spans 17 amino acids. This CDR3 reads CVSSYLMRTTETYEQYF. The CDR3 DNA reads as TGTGTCAGCAGTTACCTTATGAGGACGACGGAGACCTACGAGCAGTACTTC.

There are many counts of this clonotype. The CDR3 loop reads CASSSIIQGWSYGYTF. As DNA, the CDR3 is TGTGCCAGCAGCTCGATAATACAGGGTTGGAGCTATGGCTACACCTTC. This sequence joins TRBV7-9 and TRBJ1-2, with D possibly TRBD1 on 6 matching bases. Trimming took off 4 bases at V and 4 bases at J, with 19 bases between the two ends. Germline assignment: CDR1 SEHNR and CDR2 FQNEAQ (reference sequence). This CDR3 has 16 amino acids.

About this clonotype itself: A much larger clone lies a single base off, so this may be a read error. A read error is likely, as this CDR3 ends without the conserved phenylalanine or tryptophan. The genes are TRBV5-3 and TRBJ1-1; D gene uncertain. Being an ORF, TRBV5-3 has a function that is uncertain. The CDR3 totals 15 residues. This CDR3 is CASSFSLDQNTEAFL. In DNA, the CDR3 is TGTGCCAGCAGCTTTTCCCTTGATCAGAACACTGAAGCTTTCCTT.

This clonotype was seen ten or more times. This CDR3 reads CASSDFSDTQYF. DNA for the CDR3: TGCGCCAGCAGCGATTTCTCAGATACGCAGTATTTT. The V gene is TRBV4-1, the J gene TRBJ2-3; D is unresolved. The germline V gene encodes CDR1 MGHRA and CDR2 YSYEKL. V lost 5 bases and J 4 bases, leaving 7 bases between the germline ends. The CDR3 has 12 amino acids.

This clonotype was counted at least ten times. The V call is TRBV5-6, the J call TRBJ2-7; D may be TRBD1 or TRBD2 (5 bases each). The V end lost 4 bases, the J end lost 3 bases, and 23 bases lay between the germline ends. CDR1 SGHDT and CDR2 YYEEEE come from the germline V gene. This CDR3 has 17 amino acids. DNA for the CDR3: TGTGCCAGCAGCCATAGGTTTTTAGGGGAGAAGGTCTACGAGCAGTACTTC. Translation gives CASSHRFLGEKVYEQYF. Full variable domain (rest looked up from reference TRBV5-6 and TRBJ2-7): DAGVTQSPTHLIKTRGQQVTLRCSPKSGHDTVSWYQQALGQGPQFIFQYYEEEERQRGNFPDRFSGHQFPNYSSELNVNALLLGDSALYLCASSHRFLGEKVYEQYFGPGTRLTVT.

This clonotype came up many times. The V call is TRBV27, the J call TRBJ2-2; TRBD1 aligns across 8 bases. The CDR3 is 18 amino acids. The V gene's germline CDR1 is MNHEY and CDR2 SMNVEV (reference sequence). V lost 0 bases and J lost 0; bases outside the gene matches: 6. The CDR3 loop is CASSLSGQGRSNTGELFF. CDR3 nucleotides: TGTGCCAGCAGTTTATCTGGACAGGGACGGTCGAACACCGGGGAGCTGTTTTTT.

In the case of this clonotype: A much larger clone sits a single nucleotide away, making a read error possible. This chain connects TRBV20-1 to TRBJ2-1; D unresolved. The J call is uncertain, as TRBJ2-7 better fits the DNA end. This CDR3 comprises 17 residues. Germline-derived CDR1 and CDR2 are DFQATT and SNEGSKA (reference sequence). The CDR3 loop is CSARAVRSTTPSNEQYF. DNA for the CDR3: TGCAGTGCTAGAGCTGTCCGGTCAACAACGCCGTCCAATGAGCAGTACTTC.

Comment on this clonotype: A much larger clone differs from this one at a single base, so this may be a read error. The genes are TRBV3-1 and TRBJ1-3; 7 positions agree with TRBD1. CDR3 length: 16 residues. Germline V CDR1 and CDR2: LGHDT, YNNKEL (reference sequence). CDR3 in DNA: TGTGCCAGCAGCCAAGTGGCAGGGGGATTTGGAAACGCCATATATTTT. Amino acids: CASSQVAGGFGNAIYF.

The chain has TRBV20-1 and TRBJ2-7; D unclear. The CDR3 consists of 15 residues. The germline gives CDR1 DFQATT, CDR2 SNEGSKA (reference sequence). V lost 0 bases, J lost 0 bases, and 12 bases lay in between. Here the CDR3 reads CSARDRIKSSYEQYF. CDR3 coding DNA: TGCAGTGCTAGAGATCGTATAAAGTCCTCCTACGAGCAGTACTTC.

As to this clonotype: The junction departs from the called germline gene at one end, perhaps through a read error. The gene calls are TRBV9 and TRBJ2-1; 7 bases match TRBD1. This CDR3 spans 15 amino acids. CDR1 and CDR2 from the germline V gene are SGDLS and YYNGEE. The CDR3 region is CASSGGDRAYNERFF. CDR3 nucleotide sequence: TGTGCCAGCAGCGGCGGCGACAGGGCCTACAATGAGCGGTTCTTC.

The rearrangement links TRBV20-1 to TRBJ1-5; possible D gene TRBD1, 5 bases. The CDR3 length is 14 residues. Deletions cut 6 bases from V and 11 bases from J, with 23 bases between. Germline values: CDR1 DFQATT, CDR2 SNEGSKA (reference sequence). This chain's CDR3 is CSALGRFGGWAQHF. Written as DNA, the CDR3 is TGCAGTGCGCTGGGGAGATTTGGGGGTTGGGCCCAGCATTTT.

This clonotype showed up many times. The rearrangement uses TRBV25-1 and TRBJ1-1; perhaps TRBD1 as D (5 bases). Per the germline V gene, CDR1 is MGHDK and CDR2 is SYGVNS. The length of the CDR3 is 16 residues. V was clipped by 5 bases and J by 4 bases, with 20 bases between them. This CDR3 is CASSLPNGQGLTEAFF. The CDR3 coding sequence is TGTGCCAGCAGTCTTCCAAACGGGCAGGGCCTCACTGAAGCTTTCTTT. The full variable domain, in which reference TRBV25-1 and TRBJ1-1 provide the parts outside the CDR3, is EADIYQTPRYLVIGTGKKITLECSQTMGHDKMYWYQQDPGMELHLIHYSYGVNSTEKGDLSSESTVSRIRTEHFPLTLESARPSHTSQYLCASSLPNGQGLTEAFFGQGTRLTVV.

The rearrangement joins TRBV28 to TRBJ2-7, with 9 bases that match TRBD1. V was pared by 8 bases and J by 1 base, with 18 bases of the junction left unmatched. The CDR3 runs to 18 residues. Germline lookup yields CDR1 MDHEN and CDR2 SYDVKM. The CDR3 DNA follows: TGTGCCAGCTCGATTCGGGACAGGGCTTTCGTGACTTCCTACGAGCAGTACTTC. It codes for CASSIRDRAFVTSYEQYF.

This clonotype was seen at least ten times. V usage is TRBV5-6 and J usage is TRBJ2-3; TRBD2 is a possible D gene (6 bases). The CDR3 is 16 residues long. V was pared by 0 bases and J by 5 bases, with 16 bases between. Germline V gene lookup returns CDR1 SGHDT and CDR2 YYEEEE. The CDR3 loop reads CASSLAGTGVKDTQYF. Here the CDR3 DNA reads TGTGCCAGCAGCTTGGCCGGAACGGGAGTGAAAGATACGCAGTATTTT.

This clonotype was seen at least ten times. The chain has TRBV7-6 and TRBJ1-4; D possibly corresponds to TRBD1 (6 bases). This CDR3 is 14 amino acids long. V lost 3 bases and J lost 5, with 10 bases in between. Germline V gene sequence: CDR1 SGHVS, CDR2 FNYEAQ. The CDR3: CASSFSGVNEKLFF. CDR3 DNA: TGTGCCAGCAGCTTCTCAGGGGTGAATGAAAAACTGTTTTTT.

Comment on this clonotype: This sequence may be a read error, since a much larger clone differs from it by one base. J is TRBJ1-4 and V is TRBV4-3; a weak D match, TRBD1 (6 bases). Deletions cut 4 bases from V and 0 bases from J, with 18 bases between. Germline V gene lookup returns CDR1 LGHNA and CDR2 YSLEER. CDR3 length equals 18 residues. CDR3: CASSPTPGVTATNEKLFF. CDR3 nucleotide sequence: TGCGCCAGCAGCCCCACACCAGGGGTCACAGCAACTAATGAAAAACTGTTTTTT.

With regard to this clonotype: A much larger clone sits a single nucleotide away, making a read error possible. This sequence joins TRBV15 and TRBJ1-5; TRBD1 matches 7 bases. Trimming cost V 5 bases and J 6 bases; bases outside gene matches: 10. This CDR3 has 15 residues. Germline CDR1 is LNHNV and CDR2 is YYDKDF (reference sequence). CDR3: CATSHLGQGGQPQHF. The CDR3 region has the DNA TGTGCCACCAGCCATTTAGGGCAGGGGGGTCAGCCCCAGCATTTT.

The chain employs TRBV6-2 or TRBV6-3 and TRBJ2-1; possibly TRBD1 for D (6 bases). Germline CDR1 and CDR2: MNHEY and SVGEGT. Trimming shortened V by 6 bases and J by 4 bases, and 19 bases separated the two germline ends. The CDR3 extends over 16 amino acids. CDR3 loop: CASSMHREYGYNEQFF. CDR3 sequence (DNA): TGTGCCAGCAGCATGCACAGGGAGTACGGTTACAATGAGCAGTTCTTC.

As regards this clonotype: The CDR3 does not end in the conserved phenylalanine or tryptophan, so this is likely a read error. V usage is TRBV24-1 and J usage is TRBJ2-1; 7 bases line up with TRBD1. The CDR3 sequence is 13 residues long. Germline V CDR1 and CDR2: KGHDR, SFDVKD. The CDR3 here is CATGTEINNEQFL. The CDR3 nucleotides are TGCGCCACCGGGACAGAAATTAACAATGAGCAGTTCCTC.

This chain connects TRBV27 to TRBJ1-6; no definite D call. The CDR3 runs 14 residues. Trimming took off 5 bases at V and 5 bases at J, with 10 bases between the two ends. Germline CDR1 reads MNHEY; CDR2 reads SMNVEV (reference sequence). DNA of the CDR3: TGTGCCAGCAGTCCGGCCGGCCATAATTCACCCCTCCACTTT. Amino acid sequence: CASSPAGHNSPLHF.

The sample holds many counts of this clonotype. The chain has TRBV5-5 and TRBJ1-1; TRBD1 agrees at 7 bases. The V gene end was trimmed by 2 bases and the J gene end by 4 bases; junction bases not matched to a gene: 14. The CDR3 consists of 17 residues. CDR1 is SGHKS, CDR2 YYEKEE, per germline (reference sequence). This chain's CDR3 is CASSFISGTDRVTEAFF. CDR3 DNA: TGTGCCAGCAGCTTTATTTCCGGGACAGATAGGGTCACTGAAGCTTTCTTT.

This clonotype was counted at least ten times. The rearrangement links TRBV4-3 to TRBJ2-7; no definite D call. Trimming took off 0 bases at V and 2 bases at J, with 11 bases between the two ends. This CDR3 region has 15 residues. Germline-derived CDR1 and CDR2 are LGHNA and YSLEER. CDR3 in DNA: TGCGCCAGCAGCCAAGATCGTAAAGGAGCCTACGAGCAGTACTTC. It specifies CASSQDRKGAYEQYF.

This clonotype was recorded at least ten times. The CDR3 loop reads CASSQVRSYEQYF. CDR3 nucleotide sequence: TGTGCCAGCAGCCAAGTTAGGTCCTACGAGCAGTACTTC. The chain employs TRBV14 and TRBJ2-7; no definite D call. This CDR3 spans 13 amino acids. Germline lookup yields CDR1 SGHDN and CDR2 FVKESK. The V and J ends lost 1 base and 1 base respectively, with 5 bases between them.